The 18 T cell receptor beta chains listed next were all sequenced from one sample in a study of blood T cell repertoires in COVID-19. Sequenced by immunoSEQ multiplex PCR; TCRdb stores in-frame clones only, minus some. The table records around 180,000 clones, around 67% of them present only once. The sequencing sample was made of peripheral blood. These receptors originate from a woman older than 75 with acute or convalescent COVID-19.

This sequence joins TRBV4-3 and TRBJ1-1; TRBD1 matches 7 bases. CDR1 is LGHNA, CDR2 YSLEER, per germline. This CDR3 has 15 amino acids. J lost 1 base, V lost 4 bases, and 6 bases had no gene match. The CDR3 coding sequence is TGCGCCAGCAGCCGCACCGACAGGGAGAACACTGAAGCTTTCTTT. Translated, it gives CASSRTDRENTEAFF.

This chain links TRBV7-9 with TRBJ2-2; no firm D call. V gave up 3 bases and J gave up 1 base, with 3 bases separating them. The germline gives CDR1 SEHNR, CDR2 FQNEAQ (reference sequence). CDR3 length: 13 residues. CDR3 region: CASSFRNTGELFF. The CDR3 coding sequence is TGTGCCAGCAGCTTCCGGAACACCGGGGAGCTGTTTTTT. Drawing the rest from reference TRBV7-9 and TRBJ2-2, the complete variable domain is DTGVSQNPRHKITKRGQNVTFRCDPISEHNRLYWYRQTLGQGPEFLTYFQNEAQLEKSRLLSDRFSAERPKGSFSTLEIQRTEQGDSAMYLCASSFRNTGELFFGEGSRLTVL.

The chain has TRBV10-3 and TRBJ2-7; TRBD1 agrees at 10 bases. The CDR3 totals 13 residues. The junction had 3 bases not matched to a gene; V was cut back by 3 bases and J by 7 bases. Per germline, CDR1 ENHRY and CDR2 SYGVKD. DNA of the CDR3: TGTGCCATCAGTGATGGACAGGGGGAAGAGCAGTACTTC. It specifies CAISDGQGEEQYF.

The V gene is TRBV3-1 (or the pseudogene TRBV3-2), the J gene TRBJ2-7; a weak D match, TRBD2 (5 bases). This CDR3 has 14 residues. Germline assignment: CDR1 LGHDT and CDR2 YNNKEL (reference sequence). Trimming took off 5 bases at V and 5 bases at J, with 16 bases between the two ends. The CDR3 sequence: CASSYPGVFDEQYF. The CDR3 bases are TGTGCCAGCAGCTACCCCGGGGTTTTCGACGAGCAGTACTTC.

This clone has just a few counts. V usage is TRBV24-1 and J usage is TRBJ1-1; perhaps TRBD1 as D (6 bases). Trimming pared 4 bases from V and 7 bases from J, leaving 15 bases between. Per germline, CDR1 KGHDR and CDR2 SFDVKD. The CDR3 sequence is 14 residues long. The CDR3 spells CATSDTGKRGEAFF. The CDR3 nucleotides read TGTGCCACCAGTGACACAGGGAAGAGGGGTGAAGCTTTCTTT.

V usage is TRBV29-1 and J usage is TRBJ2-7; 10 positions match TRBD2. With 3 bases clipped from V and 7 bases from J, the junction kept 12 bases outside the gene matches. This CDR3 is 15 amino acids long. Germline V gene sequence: CDR1 SQVTM, CDR2 ANQGSEA. CDR3 residues: CSVDNDLAGAGEQYF. The CDR3 bases are TGCAGCGTTGACAATGATCTAGCGGGAGCTGGGGAGCAGTACTTC.

The table lists this clone with a few counts. This rearrangement joins TRBV11-2 to TRBJ1-5; D perhaps matches TRBD1 (5 bases). The CDR3 is made up of 14 amino acids. The ends were cut back, 5 bases at V and 7 bases at J, with 15 bases in the middle. Germline assignment: CDR1 SGHAT and CDR2 FQNNGV. The CDR3 reads CASSALGSGQPQHF. The CDR3 DNA sequence: TGTGCCAGCAGCGCGCTAGGGTCAGGGCAGCCCCAGCATTTT.

This chain uses TRBV3-1 (or the pseudogene TRBV3-2) with TRBJ2-2, with TRBD2 matching over 11 bases. J was trimmed by 3 bases and V by 3 bases; bases with no gene match: 6. CDR3 length: 17 amino acids. Germline V gene lookup returns CDR1 LGHDT and CDR2 YNNKEL (reference sequence). CDR3 nucleotide sequence: TGTGCCAGCAGCCATCCCTTAGCGGGGGGGGACACCGGGGAGCTGTTTTTT. This codes for CASSHPLAGGDTGELFF.

The chain recombines TRBV5-1 with TRBJ1-5; D possibly corresponds to TRBD1 (6 bases). This CDR3 has 18 amino acids. Germline-derived CDR1 and CDR2 are SGHRS and YFSETQ. V was pared by 0 bases and J by 3 bases, with 19 bases between. The CDR3 protein is CASSLEGQILNNNQPQHF. The CDR3 DNA follows: TGCGCCAGCAGCTTGGAAGGACAGATCCTGAATAACAATCAGCCCCAGCATTTT.

The chain links TRBV28 to TRBJ2-7, with TRBD1 as a possible D gene (5 bases). The CDR3 contains 15 residues. Trimming pared 3 bases from V and 3 bases from J, leaving 15 bases between. Per germline, CDR1 MDHEN and CDR2 SYDVKM. The CDR3 spells CASSFPQGIYYEQYF. The CDR3, as DNA: TGTGCCAGCAGTTTCCCCCAGGGTATCTACTACGAGCAGTACTTC. Full variable domain (missing parts from reference TRBV28 and TRBJ2-7): DVKVTQSSRYLVKRTGEKVFLECVQDMDHENMFWYRQDPGLGLRLIYFSYDVKMKEKGDIPEGYSVSREKKERFSLILESASTNQTSMYLCASSFPQGIYYEQYFGPGTRLTVT.

V usage is TRBV2 and J usage is TRBJ1-5; 9 bases are a match to TRBD1. The CDR3 is 13 amino acids. From germline, CDR1 is SNHLY and CDR2 FYNNEI. J gave up 4 bases and V 7 bases, and 2 bases lay outside the gene matches. The CDR3 DNA is TGTGCCAGCAATGGACAGGGGAATCAGCCCCAGCATTTT. This encodes CASNGQGNQPQHF.

This clone was seen a few times. Here the CDR3 DNA reads TGTGCCTGGACCCGGGCGGGGGTGACCTCACCCCTCCACTTT. Protein product: CAWTRAGVTSPLHF. V is TRBV30 and J is TRBJ1-6; D is perhaps TRBD1 (5 bases). V was shortened by 4 bases and J by 10 bases, with 17 bases between the two germline ends. Germline CDR1 is GTSNPN and CDR2 is SVGIG (reference sequence). The CDR3 contains 14 residues.

In its sample, this clone was seen a few times. V is TRBV3-1 (or the pseudogene TRBV3-2) and J is TRBJ1-1; D unresolved. The CDR3 loop spans 13 amino acids. V was trimmed by 0 bases and J by 9 bases, leaving 11 bases between them. Germline V gives CDR1 LGHDT, CDR2 YNNKEL (reference sequence). The chain's CDR3 is CASSQDSREKAFF. The CDR3 DNA reads TGTGCCAGCAGCCAAGATAGTCGGGAAAAAGCTTTCTTT.

The gene calls are TRBV5-4 and TRBJ2-1; the match to TRBD2 covers 8 bases. The CDR3 has 15 residues. The germline V gene has CDR1 SGHNT and CDR2 YYREEE (reference sequence). Trimming took 1 base from V and 3 from J; bases not matched to a gene: 3. CDR3 in amino acids: CASSLTGGNYNEQFF. The CDR3 coding sequence is TGTGCCAGCAGCTTGACGGGAGGGAACTACAATGAGCAGTTCTTC.

The sample holds a few counts of this clone. The chain has TRBV3-1 (or the pseudogene TRBV3-2) and TRBJ2-1; TRBD2 matches at 10 bases. Germline V gene data show CDR1 as LGHDT and CDR2 as YNNKEL (reference sequence). The V and J ends lost 3 bases and 8 bases, in that order; junction bases with no gene match: 7. The CDR3 loop spans 15 amino acids. CDR3 sequence reads: CASSHRTSGGDEQFF. CDR3 nucleotide sequence: TGTGCCAGCAGCCACCGGACTAGCGGAGGGGATGAGCAGTTCTTC.

This chain links TRBV29-1 with TRBJ1-5; 11 bases align to TRBD1. Germline V gives CDR1 SQVTM, CDR2 ANQGSEA. The V and J ends lost 6 bases and 7 bases, in that order; junction bases with no gene match: 5. CDR3 length equals 13 residues. The CDR3 sequence: CSVGRDRGQPQHF. CDR3 in DNA: TGCAGCGTAGGCCGGGACAGGGGGCAGCCCCAGCATTTT.

V gene TRBV5-1 combines with J gene TRBJ1-4; no clear D. The length of the CDR3 is 15 residues. The V gene lost 2 bases and the J gene lost 2 bases, with 10 bases spanning the gap. Germline CDR1 reads SGHRS; CDR2 reads YFSETQ. The DNA of the CDR3 is TGCGCCAGCAGCTTCGGCACAGTTACTAATGAAAAACTGTTTTTT. It is translated as CASSFGTVTNEKLFF.

V is TRBV3-1 (or the pseudogene TRBV3-2) and J is TRBJ1-3, with TRBD1 identical over 7 bases. CDR1 is LGHDT and CDR2 is YNNKEL in the germline V gene (reference sequence). J gave up 6 bases and V 4 bases, and 6 bases lay outside the gene matches. The CDR3 length is 14 residues. CDR3 sequence: CASSPQGGVNTIYF. The CDR3 bases are TGTGCCAGCAGCCCCCAAGGGGGCGTAAACACCATATATTTT.